A few counts support the clone carrying this TCR beta chain. The target antigen is unknown. The time point here: late sampling 161 to 241 days after vaccination in three convalescent patients. The treatment: roughly ten-day PBMC culture with coronavirus spike peptide pools or control peptides (ViraFEST assay). This record belongs to a study of vaccination and CD4 T cells after COVID-19. Study-level background: Convalescent patients, a few in number, were sampled at day 14 and days 161 to 241 post-vaccination.

With the Oncomine TCR Beta short-read assay, DNA from cultured CD4+ T cells was sequenced. TCRdb itself ran the PCR reads through MiXCR, one entry per CDR3 protein. The repertoire holds under 20,000 distinct CDR3 sequences, with over 50% as singletons. V lost 7 bases and J 8 bases, leaving 23 bases between the germline ends. CDR3 length equals 15 residues. CDR1 is MNHEY, CDR2 SMNVEV, per germline (reference sequence). The sequence was obtained from a human donor who had recovered from COVID-19. This sequence joins TRBV27 and TRBJ1-2; possibly TRBD1 for D (5 bases). The sequences come from CD4+ T cells from blood, cultured in vitro, collected about 7 months after SARS-CoV-2 vaccination. CDR3 region: CASMTLRGEVGGYTF. For the CDR3, the DNA is TGTGCCAGCATGACATTGAGAGGGGAAGTTGGAGGCTACACCTTC.